This entry features one T cell receptor (beta chain) sequence. Its target is unknown. The same CDR3 also results from other DNA sequences found in this sample. The source of the sample is a study of cytomegalovirus exposure and HLA in healthy donors. Broader study findings: Per a later analysis, 15,000 to 20,000 TCR beta sequences showed association with HLA alleles at 0.05 false discovery rate. In an earlier analysis, productive rearrangement rates for most beta V segments clustered near 87% or 30%. It was likely that a cluster of highly shared sequence variants was a sequencing artifact. Available immune exposure information covered CMV serostatus only.

The PCR made use of 60 Vbeta and 13 Jbeta primers. Clones were sequenced by immunoSEQ multiplex PCR, and TCRdb holds only the in-frame ones, with some missing. The data hold fewer than 200,000 clones, with roughly 80% observed a single time. Germline assignment: CDR1 MGHRA and CDR2 YSYEKL. CDR3 size: 16 residues. The V segment lost 4 bases and the J segment 4 bases; nucleotides outside the gene matches: 6. This sequence joins TRBV4-1 and TRBJ2-3, with TRBD1 identical over 12 bases. The source is a young woman in good health and CMV-seronegative. The specimen sequenced was PBMCs. CDR3 in amino acids: CASSRLGTGGPDTQYF. In nucleotides, the CDR3 is TGCGCCAGCAGCCGCTTAGGGACAGGGGGCCCAGATACGCAGTATTTT.